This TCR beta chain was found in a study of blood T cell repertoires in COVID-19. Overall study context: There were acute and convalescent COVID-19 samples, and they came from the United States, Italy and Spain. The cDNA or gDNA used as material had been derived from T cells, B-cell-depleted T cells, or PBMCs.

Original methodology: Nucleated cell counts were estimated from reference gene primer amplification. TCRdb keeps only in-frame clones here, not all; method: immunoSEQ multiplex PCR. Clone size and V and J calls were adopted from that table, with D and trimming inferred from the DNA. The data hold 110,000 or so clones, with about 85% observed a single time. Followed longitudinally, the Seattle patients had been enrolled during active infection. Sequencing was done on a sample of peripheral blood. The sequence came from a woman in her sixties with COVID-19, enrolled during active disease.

The CDR3 reads CAIQGGQGGNYGYTF. CDR3 DNA sequence: TGTGCCATCCAAGGTGGACAGGGGGGGAACTATGGCTACACCTTC. This chain links TRBV10-3 with TRBJ1-2; 10 nucleotides agree with TRBD1. V shed 8 bases and J 2 bases; nucleotides not matched to a gene: 8. This CDR3 region has 15 residues. The germline V gene encodes CDR1 ENHRY and CDR2 SYGVKD.